The 3 T cell receptor beta chains in this list originate from one sample, sequenced in a study of brain T cells in children with intractable seizures. Data came from immunoSEQ multiplex PCR; TCRdb stores just in-frame clones and leaves some out. The data show 110,000 or so clones, roughly 92% seen once. Source: peripheral blood, taken at surgery. These receptors originate from a boy in the first two years of life with hemimegalencephaly and intractable seizures.

This chain links TRBV29-1 with TRBJ2-1, with D perhaps TRBD2 (5 bases). The CDR3 sequence is 18 residues long. CDR1 is SQVTM, CDR2 ANQGSEA, per germline. V was trimmed by 3 bases and J by 7 bases, leaving 28 bases between them. The CDR3 spells CSVESGFWGERISNEQFF. The CDR3 DNA reads as TGCAGCGTTGAGTCGGGTTTCTGGGGAGAAAGAATAAGTAATGAGCAGTTCTTC.

This chain connects TRBV2 to TRBJ1-1; TRBD1 is a possible D gene (5 bases). Germline values: CDR1 SNHLY, CDR2 FYNNEI. V was pared by 6 bases and J by 2 bases, with 22 bases between. The length of the CDR3 is 17 residues. This chain's CDR3 is CASRRTRAGIRNTEAFF. The CDR3 region has the DNA TGTGCCAGCAGAAGGACAAGGGCAGGGATAAGAAACACTGAAGCTTTCTTT.

The V and J genes are TRBV2 and TRBJ2-7, with D possibly TRBD1 on 6 matching bases. This CDR3 is 15 amino acids long. V shed 8 bases and J shed 3 bases, with 20 bases lying between them. The germline gives CDR1 SNHLY, CDR2 FYNNEI. The CDR3 spells CASGLGAGVGYEQYF. CDR3 nucleotides: TGTGCCAGCGGTTTAGGGGCAGGGGTAGGCTACGAGCAGTACTTC.